This record concerns one T cell receptor (beta chain) sequence. Its antigen is undetermined. This sample is part of a study of cytomegalovirus exposure and HLA in healthy donors. Study results and caveats: TCR sequences were mostly rare, though some public TCRs occurred in many donors.

V gave up 0 bases and J gave up 9 bases, with 13 bases separating them. The CDR3 covers 15 residues. Looked up from germline, CDR1 is SGHKS and CDR2 is YYEKEE (reference sequence). Amplification used 60 Vbeta primers and 13 Jbeta primers. The assay was immunoSEQ multiplex PCR, and TCRdb's table has in-frame clones only and misses some. This sample has about 98,000 clones, with roughly 81% found just once. This receptor was taken from a middle-aged man in good health and CMV-seronegative. The specimen was PBMCs. The chain recombines TRBV5-5 with TRBJ1-6; no firm D call. Here the CDR3 reads CASSLAPWGGSPLHF. DNA for the CDR3: TGTGCCAGCAGCTTGGCTCCCTGGGGAGGTTCACCCCTCCACTTT.